This TCR beta chain was sequenced during a study of TIL therapy for anti-PD-1-resistant metastatic lung cancer (dated by TCRdb to the early 2020s). Concerning the study at large: Enrolled patients had a median age of around 50 years (range about 38-85) and a median tumor PD-L1 proportion score of 6% to 6.5%. Most of the cohort had lung adenocarcinoma, including a few EGFR-mutant tumors and two ALK-rearranged tumors, and half of the patients were either current or former smokers. Across the cohort, whole-exome sequencing showed a median non-synonymous tumor mutation burden of 1.5 mutations per megabase. T cell receptor beta sequencing of tumor and peripheral blood served to follow clonotypes across the tumor, the expanded TIL product, and serial blood samples. Study-wide conclusions, independent of this receptor: High clonal turnover was observed in TIL culture, with many enriched product clones not detected in the baseline tumor, which suggested clonal contraction rather than faithful expansion. The cohort was highly selected, including more treatment-naive, never-smoker and oncogene-addicted patients than is typical, which limits generalizability. The study protocol defined all tumor marker inferences as exploratory. Higher clonality and lower diversity were observed in expanded TIL cultures than in baseline intratumoral T cells (median clonality around 6% vs 30%, p < 0.0001).

This clone was observed many times. Its target antigen remains unknown. Base qualities are not recorded, but no much larger clone differs from it by a single base. The sample's time point label is to be understood as: pre-treatment sample, taken before nivolumab and TIL therapy. The baseline tumor samples were excised metastases, mostly pleural nodules or supraclavicular lymph nodes, taken from the same resection that was used to grow TIL. Tumors were harvested prior to any PD-1/PD-L1 blockade, after which nivolumab was administered to patients, and lymphodepletion, expanded TIL infusion and IL-2 were given to patients who progressed. Between late 2017 and January 2020, a dual-center phase I trial enrolled adults who had stage 4 NSCLC. The samples were drawn from an open-label, single-arm phase I trial testing tumor-infiltrating lymphocyte therapy combined with nivolumab in advanced non-small cell lung cancer. Portions of each resected tumor were snap-frozen in liquid nitrogen and stored at -80 °C. Tumor regions of interest were selected on H&E sections using laser-capture macrodissection, ground into around 16 mg aliquots, and extracted using Qiagen Allprep kits.

Taken from the germline V gene, the CDR1 and CDR2 loops are MNHEY and SVGEGT. Measured from the cysteine to the phenylalanine, the CDR3 is 18 residues long. Only the CDR3 portion is preserved as DNA: 54 bases, with reading frame beginning at the first base. V lost 6 bases and J lost 4 bases, and the count of bases not matched to a germline gene is 17. Using bias-controlled multiplex PCR with the immunoSEQ v3 hsTCRB kit, the TCR beta CDR3 regions were amplified from genomic DNA. TCR libraries were sequenced on an Illumina NextSeq 500 to roughly 2 million read pairs for survey level or 5-6 million for deep level. In the paper's pipeline: V, D and J genes were assigned, non-productive sequences were removed, and clonality was reported by immunoSEQ Analyzer software. Repertoires were compared using productive Simpson clonality and Morisita overlap index of productive TRB rearrangements between infused TIL and blood. The clones in this table, taken by TCRdb from immuneACCESS, are in-frame only. Not every clone is retained; where verified, under half of the shortfall comes from an unresolved V gene, and the cause of the rest is unknown. The DNA gave D and trimming, while V, J and clone size come from that table. This sample is represented by approximately 92,000 clones; about three fifths of them were singletons. The top ten constitute 9.5% to 12% of the sample.

The TCR comes from a person aged 25 to 85 with non-small cell lung cancer. The rearranged segments are TRBV6-2 or TRBV6-3 and TRBJ2-3; a stretch of 9 junction bases matches TRBD2. Sequencing used tumor tissue, obtained at baseline. The nucleotide sequence reads TGTGCCAGCAGCGACGGTTTAGCGGGAGTGGGGGCAGCAGATACGCAGTATTTT. Its protein product is CASSDGLAGVGAADTQYF.